This TCR beta chain was identified during a study of blood T cell repertoires in COVID-19. On the study more broadly: COVID-19 samples from acute and convalescent phases originated in the United States, Italy and Spain. T cells, B-cell-depleted T cells, or PBMCs provided the cDNA or gDNA that served as material.

TCRdb's copy holds only in-frame clones and misses some; the assay was immunoSEQ multiplex PCR. The sample has about 230,000 clones, less than 90% seen once; the top ten hold 2.5% to 3%. Trimming removed 4 bases from V and 4 bases from J, with 7 bases in between. CDR3 length: 12 amino acids. Germline CDR1 is ENHRY and CDR2 is SYGVKD. The sequenced sample was peripheral blood. The chain is built from TRBV10-3 and TRBJ1-2, with D uncertain. This sequence was found in a woman between 65 and 79 years old with active or convalescent COVID-19. CDR3 residues: CAISGGVYGYTF. Written as DNA, the CDR3 is TGTGCCATCAGTGGCGGGGTCTATGGCTACACCTTC.